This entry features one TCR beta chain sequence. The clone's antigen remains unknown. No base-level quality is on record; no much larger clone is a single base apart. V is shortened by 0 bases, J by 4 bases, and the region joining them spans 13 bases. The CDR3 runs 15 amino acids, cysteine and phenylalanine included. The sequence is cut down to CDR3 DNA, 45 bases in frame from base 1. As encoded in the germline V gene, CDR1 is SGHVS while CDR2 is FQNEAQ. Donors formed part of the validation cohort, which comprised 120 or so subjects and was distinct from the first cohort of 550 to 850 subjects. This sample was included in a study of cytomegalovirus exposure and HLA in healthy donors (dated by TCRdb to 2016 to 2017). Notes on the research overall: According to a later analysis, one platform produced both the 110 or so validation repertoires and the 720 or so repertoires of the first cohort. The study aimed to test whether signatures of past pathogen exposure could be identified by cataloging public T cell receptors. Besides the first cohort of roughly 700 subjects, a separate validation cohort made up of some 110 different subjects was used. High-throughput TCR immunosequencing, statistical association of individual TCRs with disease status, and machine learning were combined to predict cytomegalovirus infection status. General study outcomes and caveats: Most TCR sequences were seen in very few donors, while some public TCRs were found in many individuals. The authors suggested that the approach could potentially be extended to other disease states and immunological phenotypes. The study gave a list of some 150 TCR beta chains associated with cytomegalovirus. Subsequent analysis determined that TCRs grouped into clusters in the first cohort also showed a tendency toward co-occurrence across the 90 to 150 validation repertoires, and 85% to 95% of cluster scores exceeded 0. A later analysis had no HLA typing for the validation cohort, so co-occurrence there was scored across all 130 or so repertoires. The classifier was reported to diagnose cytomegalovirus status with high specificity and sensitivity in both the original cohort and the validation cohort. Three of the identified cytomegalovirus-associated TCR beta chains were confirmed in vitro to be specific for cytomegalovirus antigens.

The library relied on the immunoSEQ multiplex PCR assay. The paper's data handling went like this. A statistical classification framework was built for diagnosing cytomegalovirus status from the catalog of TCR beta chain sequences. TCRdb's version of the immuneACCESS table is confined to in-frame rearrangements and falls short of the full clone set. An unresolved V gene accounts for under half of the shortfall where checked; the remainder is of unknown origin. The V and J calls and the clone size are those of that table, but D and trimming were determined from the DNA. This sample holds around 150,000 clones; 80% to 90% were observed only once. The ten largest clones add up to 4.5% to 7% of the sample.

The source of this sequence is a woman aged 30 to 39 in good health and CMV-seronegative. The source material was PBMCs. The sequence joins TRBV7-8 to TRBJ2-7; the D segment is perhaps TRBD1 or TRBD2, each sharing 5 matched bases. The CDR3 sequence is CASSLAGGVAYEQYF. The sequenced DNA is TGTGCCAGCAGCTTAGCTGGGGGAGTAGCTTACGAGCAGTACTTC.